The 21 T cell receptor beta chains listed next were all sequenced from one sample in a study of cytomegalovirus exposure and HLA in healthy donors. The protocol was immunoSEQ multiplex PCR, while the TCRdb copy is restricted to in-frame clones and leaves out a portion. Of about 280,000 clones detected, 65% to 90% appear once; the ten largest clones hold approximately 1%. Material for sequencing was PBMCs. Source of these receptors: a woman younger than 30 in good health and CMV-seronegative.

The table lists this clone with a count of one. The chain uses TRBV10-3 and TRBJ1-3; 8 positions match TRBD1. The junction had 2 bases not matched to a gene; V was cut back by 6 bases and J by 1 base. The CDR3 spans 14 residues. The V gene's germline CDR1 is ENHRY and CDR2 SYGVKD. In nucleotides, the CDR3 is TGTGCCATCAGGGGACAGGTATCTGGAAACACCATATATTTT. Its protein product is CAIRGQVSGNTIYF.

The CDR3 spells CASSSNFGTGPYEQYF. The CDR3 DNA reads as TGTGCCAGCAGCTCGAATTTCGGGACAGGCCCCTACGAGCAGTACTTC. V is TRBV11-2 and J is TRBJ2-7; 8 nucleotides match TRBD1. The CDR3 has 16 amino acids. Germline V CDR1 and CDR2: SGHAT, FQNNGV. V was pared by 4 bases and J by 2 bases, with 10 bases of the junction left unmatched.

The chain joins TRBV6-5 to TRBJ1-1, with a weak D call TRBD1 (5 bases). In germline, CDR1 is MNHEY, CDR2 SVGAGI. The CDR3 consists of 14 residues. Trimming took 0 bases from V and 4 from J, leaving 9 bases between them. The CDR3 DNA reads TGTGCCAGCAGTTACTCGGGCAGGGCCACTGAAGCTTTCTTT. Encoded protein: CASSYSGRATEAFF.

The table lists this clone with a count of one. The chain is built from TRBV7-9 and TRBJ2-7, with a tentative D call TRBD1 (6 bases). V was cut by 5 bases and J by 0 bases, with 17 bases left in between. Germline-derived CDR1 and CDR2 are SEHNR and FQNEAQ (reference sequence). The CDR3 is 16 residues long. CDR3 amino acids: CASSPPPGQVSYEQYF. The DNA for the CDR3 is TGTGCCAGCAGCCCACCTCCGGGACAAGTCTCCTACGAGCAGTACTTC.

The J gene is TRBJ1-4, the V gene TRBV11-3; D might be TRBD1 (6 bases). Looked up from germline, CDR1 is SGHNT and CDR2 is YENEEA. V was cut by 5 bases and J by 6 bases, with 16 bases left in between. The CDR3 has 15 residues. The CDR3 region has the DNA TGTGCCAGCAGCCCAAGGAAGGGGGGGGATGAAAAACTGTTTTTT. It is translated as CASSPRKGGDEKLFF.

This chain links TRBV6-5 with TRBJ2-2; 8 nucleotides align to TRBD2. Germline V gives CDR1 MNHEY, CDR2 SVGAGI. J was trimmed by 7 bases and V by 8 bases; bases with no gene match: 12. The CDR3 is 15 residues long. The CDR3 coding sequence is TGTGCCAGCGCCGGCCAGCGGGGGCGGGGCGGGGAGCTGTTTTTT. Residues: CASAGQRGRGGELFF.

The chain recombines TRBV7-2 with TRBJ1-1; no definite D call. Germline CDR1 reads SGHTA; CDR2 reads FQGNSA. The CDR3 is 15 residues long. V gave up 3 bases and J gave up 7 bases, with 18 bases separating them. CDR3 in DNA: TGTGCCAGCAGCTTGGATCGGAGCGGGTCAGATGAAGCTTTCTTT. This sequence encodes CASSLDRSGSDEAFF. Looking up the rest from reference TRBV7-2 and TRBJ1-1 gives the full variable domain: GAGVSQSPSNKVTEKGKDVELRCDPISGHTALYWYRQSLGQGLEFLIYFQGNSAPDKSGLPSDRFSAERTGGSVSTLTIQRTQQEDSAVYLCASSLDRSGSDEAFFGQGTRLTVV.

CDR3 coding DNA: TGTGCCAGCAGCTTGGCCAGGGTGGAGCAGTACTTC. It yields the protein CASSLARVEQYF. The chain carries TRBV5-6 and TRBJ2-7; weak D call: TRBD1 (5 bases). The CDR3 is made up of 12 amino acids. Trimming stripped 0 bases from V and 7 bases from J, with 8 bases between. The germline V gene has CDR1 SGHDT and CDR2 YYEEEE. The full variable domain, rest sourced from reference TRBV5-6 and TRBJ2-7, is DAGVTQSPTHLIKTRGQQVTLRCSPKSGHDTVSWYQQALGQGPQFIFQYYEEEERQRGNFPDRFSGHQFPNYSSELNVNALLLGDSALYLCASSLARVEQYFGPGTRLTVT.

This clone has only a few counts. V gene TRBV5-1 combines with J gene TRBJ2-1, with 9 bases lining up with TRBD2. Germline V gene sequence: CDR1 SGHRS, CDR2 YFSETQ. There are 16 residues in the CDR3. V lost 3 bases, J lost 5 bases, and 9 bases stayed unmatched. The CDR3 here is CASSSFLREGNNEQFF. CDR3 coding DNA: TGCGCCAGCAGCTCTTTTTTGCGGGAGGGAAACAATGAGCAGTTCTTC.

This clone occurred a few times. V and J are TRBV19 and TRBJ1-3; no reliable D call. This CDR3 is 16 amino acids long. Germline V gene sequence: CDR1 LNHDA, CDR2 SQIVND (reference sequence). V was shortened by 1 base and J by 0 bases, with 10 bases between the two germline ends. CDR3 nucleotides: TGTGCCAGTAGTATAGTGGGCGGAGGCTCTGGAAACACCATATATTTT. Its protein product is CASSIVGGGSGNTIYF.

The CDR3, as DNA: TGTGCCAGCAGCAATGCGGGGGGAGCAGATGGCTACACCTTC. Translating gives CASSNAGGADGYTF. This chain links TRBV21-1 with TRBJ1-2. TRBV21-1 is noted as a pseudogene. This CDR3 is built from 14 residues.

This chain connects TRBV14 to TRBJ2-1; 10 nucleotides align to TRBD2. Germline V CDR1 and CDR2: SGHDN, FVKESK. The CDR3 sequence is 16 residues long. With V trimmed by 5 bases and J by 4 bases, 8 bases remained unmatched. The CDR3 bases are TGTGCCAGCAGCTCCAGGGGTAGCGGGAGGTACAATGAGCAGTTCTTC. As protein: CASSSRGSGRYNEQFF.

The count of this clone is one. The J gene is TRBJ2-1, the V gene TRBV4-1; 7 positions match TRBD1. Looked up from germline, CDR1 is MGHRA and CDR2 is YSYEKL. This CDR3 is built from 16 residues. The trim removed 4 bases at V and 2 bases at J, leaving 8 bases unmatched. Here the CDR3 DNA reads TGCGCCAGCAGCCTCAGGGGGTCGCGGACCTACAATGAGCAGTTCTTC. It yields the protein CASSLRGSRTYNEQFF.

This clone was recorded at least ten times. This chain joins TRBV29-1 and TRBJ2-1, with D perhaps TRBD2 (6 bases). The ends were cut back, 7 bases at V and 15 bases at J, with 19 bases in the middle. This CDR3 has 11 residues. Looked up from germline, CDR1 is SQVTM and CDR2 is ANQGSEA. CDR3: CSGGEQDNAFF. CDR3 in DNA: TGCAGCGGGGGGGAACAGGACAACGCGTTCTTC.

The chain is built from TRBV5-1 and TRBJ1-4, with 7 bases lining up with TRBD1. Germline V gives CDR1 SGHRS, CDR2 YFSETQ. This CDR3 has 15 residues. Trimming took 2 bases from V and 4 from J; bases not matched to a gene: 5. The CDR3 DNA reads as TGCGCCAGCAGCTTTAAGGGGGCAGTTAATGAAAAACTGTTTTTT. Its protein product is CASSFKGAVNEKLFF.

V is TRBV7-8 and J is TRBJ1-5, with TRBD1 as a possible D gene (6 bases). This CDR3 comprises 16 residues. Germline-derived CDR1 and CDR2 are SGHVS and FQNEAQ. V lost 5 bases, J lost 5 bases, and 19 bases lay in between. The CDR3 spells CASSPMNREFDQPQHF. CDR3 bases: TGTGCCAGCAGCCCCATGAACAGGGAATTCGATCAGCCCCAGCATTTT.

The chain recombines TRBV4-3 with TRBJ1-2; D unclear. The germline V gene has CDR1 LGHNA and CDR2 YSLEER. Trimming removed 0 bases from V and 1 base from J, with 9 bases in between. This CDR3 spans 15 amino acids. The CDR3 sequence: CASSQDPGGNYGYTF. In DNA form, the CDR3 reads TGCGCCAGCAGCCAAGATCCAGGAGGTAACTATGGCTACACCTTC.

V is TRBV13 and J is TRBJ2-2; 8 positions match TRBD1. Per the germline V gene, CDR1 is PRHDT and CDR2 is FYEKMQ (reference sequence). The CDR3 totals 16 residues. V dropped 4 bases and J dropped 5; count of bases not matched to a gene: 9. CDR3 sequence: CASSSSDRAGTGELFF. CDR3 coding DNA: TGTGCCAGCAGCTCATCGGACAGGGCGGGTACCGGGGAGCTGTTTTTT.

The V call is TRBV28, the J call TRBJ2-1; the D is unclear. This CDR3 is built from 15 residues. Germline assignment: CDR1 MDHEN and CDR2 SYDVKM. Trimming took 6 bases from V and 0 from J, leaving 12 bases between them. CDR3 sequence reads: CASRKTLSSYNEQFF. In DNA form, the CDR3 reads TGTGCCAGCAGAAAGACTCTCAGCTCCTACAATGAGCAGTTCTTC.

V gene TRBV7-2 combines with J gene TRBJ2-7, with 7 bases identical to TRBD1. Germline V gene lookup returns CDR1 SGHTA and CDR2 FQGNSA. The CDR3 spans 16 residues. J lost 7 bases, V lost 1 base, and 13 bases had no gene match. The CDR3 DNA reads as TGTGCCAGCAGCTTAGGCCCCGGGACAGACCCTCGGGAGCAGTACTTC. Protein product: CASSLGPGTDPREQYF.

The chain combines TRBV30 with TRBJ2-3, with D maybe TRBD2 (6 bases). This CDR3 has 14 residues. Trimming removed 5 bases at V and 5 bases at J, with 17 bases between. In germline, CDR1 is GTSNPN, CDR2 SVGIG (reference sequence). CDR3 amino acids: CAWFPGREEDTQYF. The CDR3 bases are TGTGCCTGGTTTCCGGGCAGGGAGGAAGATACGCAGTATTTT.